One and the same sample provided the 4 T cell receptor beta chains below, sequenced in a study of T cell responses to AZD1222 COVID-19 vaccine. Sequencing was performed with immunoSEQ multiplex PCR; in TCRdb, only in-frame clones are kept and a portion is missing. There are some 130,000 clones in the sample; about 91% occur only once, and about 2.7% lies in the top ten. The starting material was peripheral blood, obtained on day 0 of AZD1222 vaccination. The receptors originated from an adult in good health.

The rearrangement links TRBV24-1 to TRBJ1-2; D unclear. Germline V lookup: CDR1 KGHDR, CDR2 SFDVKD. Trimming shortened V by 1 base and J by 6 bases, and 11 bases separated the two germline ends. The CDR3 has 14 residues. CDR3 amino acids: CATSDFNSLHGYTF. The CDR3 nucleotides are TGTGCCACCAGTGATTTCAACAGCCTACATGGCTACACCTTC.

The rearrangement joins TRBV29-1 to TRBJ2-5; 15 positions agree with TRBD2. V was pared by 6 bases and J by 5 bases, with 4 bases of the junction left unmatched. This CDR3 is built from 14 residues. CDR1 and CDR2 from the germline V gene are SQVTM and ANQGSEA. Here the CDR3 DNA reads TGCAGCGTGCGGACTAGCGGGAGGGCTGAGACCCAGTACTTC. Translation: CSVRTSGRAETQYF.

This sequence joins TRBV7-6 and TRBJ2-3, with 10 bases aligning to TRBD2. CDR1 SGHVS and CDR2 FNYEAQ come from the germline V gene. J gave up 3 bases and V 0 bases, and 9 bases lay outside the gene matches. The CDR3 loop spans 18 amino acids. CDR3 in DNA: TGTGCCAGCAGCTTAGCGAGTGGGCTAGCGGGAGTAACAGATACGCAGTATTTT. This encodes CASSLASGLAGVTDTQYF.

The V call is TRBV5-1, the J call TRBJ2-1, with D possibly TRBD1 on 5 matching bases. This CDR3 has 16 amino acids. V was pared by 0 bases and J by 8 bases, with 18 bases between. Germline CDR1 and CDR2: SGHRS and YFSETQ. CDR3 region: CASSLDRRQGDHEQFF. The CDR3, as DNA: TGCGCCAGCAGCTTGGATCGCAGGCAGGGCGACCATGAGCAGTTCTTC.